The 15 T cell receptor beta chains in this list originate from one sample, sequenced in a study of control samples from healthy donors and cancer patients. This table comes from immunoSEQ multiplex PCR, and its TCRdb copy is limited to in-frame clones, with some not included. The table shows about 160,000 clones, with roughly 94% occurring only once. The specimen was PBMCs. All receptors come from a man aged 60 to 69 with colorectal cancer.

The CDR3 DNA is TGTGCCAGCAGCCAAGAAATTAGCGGGGGTATAGACACAGATACGCAGTATTTT. Its translation is CASSQEISGGIDTDTQYF. This rearrangement joins TRBV4-2 to TRBJ2-3; 9 bases fit TRBD2. Germline trimming cut 0 bases from V and 2 bases from J; bases unmatched to any gene: 9. This CDR3 is built from 18 residues. Germline CDR1 is LGHNA and CDR2 is YNFKEQ.

The rearrangement links TRBV11-2 to TRBJ1-2, with TRBD1 matching 9 bases. Germline V lookup: CDR1 SGHAT, CDR2 FQNNGV. This CDR3 comprises 13 residues. V shed 5 bases and J 8 bases; nucleotides not matched to a gene: 6. CDR3 in amino acids: CASSPDRGDGYTF. DNA of the CDR3: TGTGCCAGCAGCCCGGACAGGGGTGACGGCTACACCTTC.

The chain recombines TRBV5-1 with TRBJ2-7; TRBD2 matches 13 bases. The CDR3 sequence is 15 residues long. Losses at the gene ends were 4 bases for V and 3 bases for J; bases not matched to a gene: 4. Germline assignment: CDR1 SGHRS and CDR2 YFSETQ. CDR3 coding DNA: TGCGCCAGCAGCCTCAGACTAGCGGGGGGCTACGAGCAGTACTTC. It specifies CASSLRLAGGYEQYF.

The chain links TRBV9 to TRBJ2-4; weak D call: TRBD1 (6 bases). CDR1 and CDR2 (germline): SGDLS, YYNGEE. CDR3 length: 16 amino acids. Trimming pared 0 bases from V and 1 base from J, leaving 11 bases between. CDR3 region: CASSVGQAGAKNIQYF. The CDR3 region has the DNA TGTGCCAGCAGCGTAGGACAGGCCGGCGCCAAAAACATTCAGTACTTC. The variable domain in full, completed from reference TRBV9 and TRBJ2-4, reads DSGVTQTPKHLITATGQRVTLRCSPRSGDLSVYWYQQSLDQGLQFLIQYYNGEERAKGNILERFSAQQFPDLHSELNLSSLELGDSALYFCASSVGQAGAKNIQYFGAGTRLSVL.

V is TRBV6-2 or TRBV6-3 and J is TRBJ2-7; the D is unclear. CDR1 is MNHEY, CDR2 SVGEGT, per germline. Trimming left V 5 bases short and J 2 bases short, with 10 bases between. This CDR3 spans 13 amino acids. This CDR3 reads CASSIDNPYEQYF. In nucleotides, the CDR3 is TGTGCCAGCAGTATCGACAACCCCTACGAGCAGTACTTC.

This clone was seen only once. The rearrangement joins TRBV3-1 (or the pseudogene TRBV3-2) to TRBJ1-2; no firm D call. Germline V gene sequence: CDR1 LGHDT, CDR2 YNNKEL (reference sequence). Trimming stripped 0 bases from V and 2 bases from J, with 13 bases between. CDR3 length equals 16 residues. The CDR3 is CASSQDEGVPNYGYTF. For the CDR3, the DNA is TGTGCCAGCAGCCAAGATGAAGGAGTTCCCAACTATGGCTACACCTTC.

V is TRBV5-5 and J is TRBJ2-3; TRBD1 is a possible D gene (5 bases). Trimming took off 1 base at V and 5 bases at J, with 17 bases between the two ends. The CDR3 is 16 amino acids. Germline CDR1 SGHKS, CDR2 YYEKEE (reference sequence). The CDR3 reads CASSLMVTGTIDTQYF. DNA of the CDR3: TGTGCCAGCAGCTTGATGGTTACAGGCACAATAGATACGCAGTATTTT. The whole variable domain, remainder taken from reference TRBV5-5 and TRBJ2-3, is DAGVTQSPTHLIKTRGQQVTLRCSPISGHKSVSWYQQVLGQGPQFIFQYYEKEERGRGNFPDRFSARQFPNYSSELNVNALLLGDSALYLCASSLMVTGTIDTQYFGPGTRLTVL.

The chain employs TRBV7-9 and TRBJ1-1; D is undetermined. V was shortened by 7 bases and J by 4 bases, with 13 bases between the two germline ends. CDR1 SEHNR and CDR2 FQNEAQ come from the germline V gene (reference sequence). The CDR3 sequence is 13 residues long. DNA for the CDR3: TGTGCCAGCATCCCCTTAGTTGGCACTGAAGCTTTCTTT. Translated, it gives CASIPLVGTEAFF.

The chain employs TRBV24-1 and TRBJ1-2, with no clear D. Trimming took off 2 bases at V and 5 bases at J, with 5 bases between the two ends. The germline V gene has CDR1 KGHDR and CDR2 SFDVKD. The CDR3 covers 12 residues. Here the CDR3 reads CATSDSTYGYTF. For the CDR3, the DNA is TGTGCCACCAGTGATTCGACTTATGGCTACACCTTC.

Concerning this clone itself: The sample has other DNA sequences that encode this CDR3 too. The chain combines TRBV19 with TRBJ1-5, with D perhaps TRBD1 (5 bases). V gave up 5 bases and J gave up 4 bases, with 12 bases separating them. The CDR3 covers 14 residues. The germline V gene has CDR1 LNHDA and CDR2 SQIVND (reference sequence). The CDR3 sequence is CASSGQGGNQPQHF. The CDR3 DNA reads as TGTGCCAGTAGTGGCCAGGGAGGGAATCAGCCCCAGCATTTT. The variable domain in full, with the rest retrieved from reference TRBV19 and TRBJ1-5, is DGGITQSPKYLFRKEGQNVTLSCEQNLNHDAMYWYRQDPGQGLRLIYYSQIVNDFQKGDIAEGYSVSREKKESFPLTVTSAQKNPTAFYLCASSGQGGNQPQHFGDGTRLSIL.

The V call is TRBV19, the J call TRBJ1-1; D is ambiguous. V lost 3 bases and J 11 bases, leaving 13 bases between the germline ends. CDR3 length equals 12 residues. CDR1 is LNHDA and CDR2 is SQIVND in the germline V gene (reference sequence). The CDR3 coding sequence is TGTGCCAGTAGTATTCCCGGGAATGGGGCTTTCTTT. Protein product: CASSIPGNGAFF. Combining the CDR3 with reference TRBV19 and TRBJ1-1 gives the whole variable domain DGGITQSPKYLFRKEGQNVTLSCEQNLNHDAMYWYRQDPGQGLRLIYYSQIVNDFQKGDIAEGYSVSREKKESFPLTVTSAQKNPTAFYLCASSIPGNGAFFGQGTRLTVV.

The rearrangement uses TRBV29-1 and TRBJ1-2; 9 bases fit TRBD1. Germline CDR1 reads SQVTM; CDR2 reads ANQGSEA. CDR3 length: 13 residues. V lost 5 bases to trimming and J lost 3 bases; unmatched junction nucleotides: 4. CDR3 nucleotides: TGCAGCGTTAAGGGACAGGGACACTATGGCTACACCTTC. Translated: CSVKGQGHYGYTF.

This chain connects TRBV24-1 to TRBJ1-1; D gene unclear. V lost 7 bases to trimming and J lost 1 base, with 9 bases between them. This CDR3 spans 13 amino acids. CDR1 and CDR2 (germline): KGHDR, SFDVKD. The DNA for the CDR3 is TGTGCCACCAGGGGCCTGGCGAACACTGAAGCTTTCTTT. This encodes CATRGLANTEAFF.

Only one count was recorded for this clone. V usage is TRBV19 and J usage is TRBJ1-4, with D perhaps matching TRBD1 (6 bases). Germline CDR1 is LNHDA and CDR2 is SQIVND (reference sequence). Trimming pared 6 bases from V and 3 bases from J, leaving 11 bases between. The CDR3 has 14 residues. CDR3 in amino acids: CASSGQSANEKLFF. In DNA form, the CDR3 reads TGTGCCAGTAGCGGACAGTCAGCTAATGAAAAACTGTTTTTT.

This chain joins TRBV27 and TRBJ1-5, with 9 bases matching TRBD1. Germline V CDR1 and CDR2: MNHEY, SMNVEV (reference sequence). V was pared by 6 bases and J by 6 bases, with 6 bases of the junction left unmatched. The CDR3 has 14 amino acids. The CDR3 spells CASRGTGSAQPQHF. The CDR3 DNA reads TGTGCCAGCAGGGGGACAGGGTCAGCTCAGCCCCAGCATTTT.